This TCR beta chain was captured in a study of T cells in localized non-small cell lung cancer. General study results and limits: The greatest T cell clonality was found in uninvolved adjacent lung (higher than in tumor). Higher adjacent-lung clonality was associated with shorter survival. The study detected a median roughly 56 of the top 100 tumor clones in adjacent lung. Heterogeneity within the tumor remains possible, as just one region underwent sequencing.

The table lists this clone with a few counts. Antigen specificity is unknown. Profiled with immunoSEQ multiplex PCR; TCRdb holds only in-frame clones, not every one. The table has around 2,100 clones, roughly a quarter seen once; the top ten hold 7% to 9.5%. The sequenced sample was lung tumor tissue, obtained before any cancer treatment. The clonotype originates from a female donor of 60 years or more with stage II lung adenocarcinoma.

The CDR3 is CASSVGVPGAEQYF. CDR3 sequence (DNA): TGTGCCAGCAGCGTAGGAGTTCCAGGGGCCGAGCAGTACTTC. V and J are TRBV9 and TRBJ2-7, with a weak D call TRBD1 (6 bases). This CDR3 has 14 amino acids. Germline V gene data show CDR1 as SGDLS and CDR2 as YYNGEE. V was cut by 0 bases and J by 6 bases, with 13 bases left in between.